The clone carrying this TCR beta chain occurred a few times. These data belong to a study of OX40 agonist ivuxolimab in advanced cancers. The length of the CDR3 is 13 residues. Trimming pared 2 bases from V and 4 bases from J, leaving 11 bases between. The germline CDR1 and CDR2 sequences are GTSNPN and SVGIG (reference sequence). The protocol was immunoSEQ multiplex PCR, while the TCRdb copy is restricted to in-frame clones and leaves out a portion. The sample has around 64,000 clones, 75% to 90% seen once. The receptor comes from an adult with an advanced solid tumor such as melanoma, head and neck, liver or kidney cancer. The input for sequencing was CD4+ or CD8+ T cells sorted from blood, taken in a trial of the OX40 agonist ivuxolimab. The V and J genes are TRBV30 and TRBJ1-2; possibly TRBD1 for D (6 bases). This CDR3 reads CAWSIDRPYGYTF. Written as DNA, the CDR3 is TGTGCCTGGAGTATTGACAGGCCCTATGGCTACACCTTC.